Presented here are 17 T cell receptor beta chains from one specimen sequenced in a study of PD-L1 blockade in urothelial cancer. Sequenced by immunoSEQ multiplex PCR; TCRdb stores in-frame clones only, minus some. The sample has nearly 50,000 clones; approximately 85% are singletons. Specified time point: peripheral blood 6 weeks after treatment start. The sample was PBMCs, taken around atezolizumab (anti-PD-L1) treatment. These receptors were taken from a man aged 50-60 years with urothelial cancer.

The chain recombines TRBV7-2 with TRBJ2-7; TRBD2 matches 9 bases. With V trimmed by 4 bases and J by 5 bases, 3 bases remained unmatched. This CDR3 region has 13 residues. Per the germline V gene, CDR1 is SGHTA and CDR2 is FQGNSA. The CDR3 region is CASSSSSGNEQYF. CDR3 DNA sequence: TGTGCCAGCAGCTCATCTAGCGGGAACGAGCAGTACTTC.

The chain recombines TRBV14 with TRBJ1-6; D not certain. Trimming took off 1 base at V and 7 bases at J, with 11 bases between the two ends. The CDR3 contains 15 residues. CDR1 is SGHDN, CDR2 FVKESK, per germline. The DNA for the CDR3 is TGTGCCAGCAGCCAAGGAGGATCTTACAATTCACCCCTCCACTTT. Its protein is CASSQGGSYNSPLHF.

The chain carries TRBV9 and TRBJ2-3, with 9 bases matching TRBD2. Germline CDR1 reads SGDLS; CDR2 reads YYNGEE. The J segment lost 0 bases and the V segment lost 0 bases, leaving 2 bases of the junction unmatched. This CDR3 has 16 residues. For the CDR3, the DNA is TGTGCCAGCAGCGTAGGGACTAGCGAGAGCACAGATACGCAGTATTTT. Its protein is CASSVGTSESTDTQYF.

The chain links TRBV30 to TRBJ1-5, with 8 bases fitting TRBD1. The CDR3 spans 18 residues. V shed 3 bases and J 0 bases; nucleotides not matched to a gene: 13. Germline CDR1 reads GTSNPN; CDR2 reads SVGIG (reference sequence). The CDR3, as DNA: TGTGCCTGGAGCACCGGACAGGGCGGAACTTATAGCAATCAGCCCCAGCATTTT. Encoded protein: CAWSTGQGGTYSNQPQHF.

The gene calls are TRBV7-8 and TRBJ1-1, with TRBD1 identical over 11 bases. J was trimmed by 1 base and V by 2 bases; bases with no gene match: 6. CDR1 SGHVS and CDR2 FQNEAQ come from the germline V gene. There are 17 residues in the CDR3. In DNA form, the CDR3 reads TGTGCCAGCAGCTTACACGGACAGGGGGCTGGGAACACTGAAGCTTTCTTT. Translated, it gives CASSLHGQGAGNTEAFF.

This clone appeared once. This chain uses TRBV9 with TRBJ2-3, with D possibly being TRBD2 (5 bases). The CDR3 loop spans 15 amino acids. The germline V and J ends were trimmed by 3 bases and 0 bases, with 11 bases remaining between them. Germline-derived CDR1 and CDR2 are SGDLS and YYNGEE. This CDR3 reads CASSDSVISTDTQYF. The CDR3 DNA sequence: TGTGCCAGCAGCGATAGCGTCATTAGCACAGATACGCAGTATTTT.

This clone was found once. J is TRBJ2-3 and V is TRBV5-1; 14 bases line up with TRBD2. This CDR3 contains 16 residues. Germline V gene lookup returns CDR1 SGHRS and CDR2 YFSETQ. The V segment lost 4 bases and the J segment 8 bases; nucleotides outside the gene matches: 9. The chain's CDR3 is CASSLGTSGGQITQYF. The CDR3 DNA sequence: TGCGCCAGCAGCCTAGGGACTAGCGGGGGCCAGATTACGCAGTATTTT.

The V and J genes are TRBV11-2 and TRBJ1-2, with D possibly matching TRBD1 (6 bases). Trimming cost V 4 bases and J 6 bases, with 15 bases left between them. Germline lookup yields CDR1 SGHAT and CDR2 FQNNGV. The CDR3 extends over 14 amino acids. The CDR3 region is CASSWGGAADGYTF. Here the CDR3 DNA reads TGTGCCAGCAGCTGGGGGGGGGCGGCGGATGGCTACACCTTC. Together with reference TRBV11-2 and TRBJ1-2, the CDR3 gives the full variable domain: EAGVAQSPRYKIIEKRQSVAFWCNPISGHATLYWYQQILGQGPKLLIQFQNNGVVDDSQLPKDRFSAERLKGVDSTLKIQPAKLEDSAVYLCASSWGGAADGYTFGSGTRLTVV.

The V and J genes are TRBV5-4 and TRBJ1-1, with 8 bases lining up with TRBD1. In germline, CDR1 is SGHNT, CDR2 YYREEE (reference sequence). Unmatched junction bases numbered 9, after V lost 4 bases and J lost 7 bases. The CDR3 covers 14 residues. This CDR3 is CASSGYRGTVEAFF. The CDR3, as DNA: TGTGCCAGCAGCGGGTACAGGGGGACAGTTGAAGCTTTCTTT.

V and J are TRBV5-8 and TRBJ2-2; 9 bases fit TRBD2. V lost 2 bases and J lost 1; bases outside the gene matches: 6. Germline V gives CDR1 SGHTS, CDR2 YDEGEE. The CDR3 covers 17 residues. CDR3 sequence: CASSFPTSGMNTGELFF. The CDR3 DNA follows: TGTGCCAGCAGCTTTCCGACTAGCGGAATGAACACCGGGGAGCTGTTTTTT.

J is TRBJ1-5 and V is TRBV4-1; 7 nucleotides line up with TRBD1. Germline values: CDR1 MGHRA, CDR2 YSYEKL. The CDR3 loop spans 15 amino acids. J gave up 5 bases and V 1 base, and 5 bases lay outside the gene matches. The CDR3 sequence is CASSQGAGGYQPQHF. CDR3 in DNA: TGCGCCAGCAGCCAAGGAGCAGGGGGGTATCAGCCCCAGCATTTT.

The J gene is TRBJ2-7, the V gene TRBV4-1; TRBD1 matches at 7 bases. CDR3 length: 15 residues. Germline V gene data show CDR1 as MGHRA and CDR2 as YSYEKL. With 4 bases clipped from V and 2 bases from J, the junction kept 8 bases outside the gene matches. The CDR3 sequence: CASSRLTGPAYEQYF. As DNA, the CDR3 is TGCGCCAGCAGCCGCCTGACAGGGCCTGCCTACGAGCAGTACTTC.

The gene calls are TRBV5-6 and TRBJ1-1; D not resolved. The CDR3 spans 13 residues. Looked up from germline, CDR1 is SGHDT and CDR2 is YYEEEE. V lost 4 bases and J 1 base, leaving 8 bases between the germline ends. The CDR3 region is CASSPNWNTEAFF. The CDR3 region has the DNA TGTGCCAGCAGCCCAAACTGGAACACTGAAGCTTTCTTT.

The CDR3 region is CASSADRDSYEQYF. The DNA for the CDR3 is TGTGCCAGCAGCGCGGACAGGGACTCCTACGAGCAGTACTTC. The chain couples TRBV5-4 to TRBJ2-7; 8 positions match TRBD1. This CDR3 has 14 residues. V lost 4 bases to trimming and J lost 0 bases; unmatched junction nucleotides: 3. CDR1 and CDR2 from the germline V gene are SGHNT and YYREEE (reference sequence).

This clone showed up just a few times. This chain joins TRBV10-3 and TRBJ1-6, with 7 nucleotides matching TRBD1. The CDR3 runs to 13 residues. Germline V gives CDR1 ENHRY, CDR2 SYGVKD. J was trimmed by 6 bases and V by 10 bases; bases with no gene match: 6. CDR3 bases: TGTGCCACCGAGGGGGCTGGTAATTCACCCCTCCACTTT. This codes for CATEGAGNSPLHF.

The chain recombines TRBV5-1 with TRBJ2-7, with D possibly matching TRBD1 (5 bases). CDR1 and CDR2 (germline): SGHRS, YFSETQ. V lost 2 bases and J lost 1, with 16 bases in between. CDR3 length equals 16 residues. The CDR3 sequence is CASSFNPWGTSYEQYF. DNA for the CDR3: TGCGCCAGCAGCTTTAATCCCTGGGGCACTTCCTACGAGCAGTACTTC.

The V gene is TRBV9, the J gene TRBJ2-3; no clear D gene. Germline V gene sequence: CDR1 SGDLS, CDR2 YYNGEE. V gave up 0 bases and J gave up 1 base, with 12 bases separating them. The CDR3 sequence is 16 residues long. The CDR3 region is CASSVDDLSGTDTQYF. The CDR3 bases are TGTGCCAGCAGCGTAGATGATTTGAGCGGCACAGATACGCAGTATTTT.